This entry lists 13 T cell receptor beta chains sequenced from one sample in a study of T cell responses to AZD1222 COVID-19 vaccine. The data were produced by immunoSEQ multiplex PCR, yet TCRdb's version contains in-frame clones alone and is incomplete. The sample gives over 65,000 clones, 85% to 90% of which show up once; approximately 5.7% is in the top ten. Specimen: peripheral blood, collected on day 0 of AZD1222 vaccination. The source of these receptors is an adult in good health.

V usage is TRBV15 and J usage is TRBJ1-4; TRBD1 matches at 7 bases. Germline V gene lookup returns CDR1 LNHNV and CDR2 YYDKDF (reference sequence). The CDR3 spans 14 residues. J was trimmed by 3 bases and V by 3 bases; bases with no gene match: 1. For the CDR3, the DNA is TGTGCCACCAGCAGCGGGACAGCTAATGAAAAACTGTTTTTT. Translated, it gives CATSSGTANEKLFF.

This chain links TRBV24-1 with TRBJ1-5; D is possibly TRBD1 (5 bases). Deletions cut 2 bases from V and 9 bases from J, with 10 bases between. This CDR3 spans 13 amino acids. CDR1 and CDR2 from the germline V gene are KGHDR and SFDVKD. In DNA form, the CDR3 reads TGTGCCACCAGTGATTACCGGGACGGGCCCCAGCATTTT. The encoded protein is CATSDYRDGPQHF.

For the CDR3, the DNA is TGTGCCAGCAGCTTATTCGACAGGGGAGCCAAAAACATTCAGTACTTC. Translating it yields CASSLFDRGAKNIQYF. The rearrangement uses TRBV11-2 and TRBJ2-4; 8 positions match TRBD1. The CDR3 has 16 residues. Germline assignment: CDR1 SGHAT and CDR2 FQNNGV. V shed 2 bases, J shed 0 bases, and the junction held 3 bases outside the gene matches.

The gene calls are TRBV6-5 and TRBJ2-2; no definite D call. CDR3 size: 14 residues. Looked up from germline, CDR1 is MNHEY and CDR2 is SVGAGI. Trimming removed 6 bases at V and 0 bases at J, with 8 bases between. The CDR3 sequence is CASSYRTNTGELFF. DNA for the CDR3: TGTGCCAGCAGCTATAGAACGAACACCGGGGAGCTGTTTTTT.

This chain links TRBV29-1 with TRBJ1-2, with 9 bases matching TRBD1. V dropped 1 base and J dropped 5; count of bases not matched to a gene: 5. CDR1 and CDR2 (germline): SQVTM, ANQGSEA. CDR3 size: 14 residues. In DNA form, the CDR3 reads TGCAGCGTTGAAGGGGACAGGGCTTTGTATGGCTACACCTTC. This codes for CSVEGDRALYGYTF. Looking up the rest from reference TRBV29-1 and TRBJ1-2 gives the full variable domain: SAVISQKPSRDICQRGTSLTIQCQVDSQVTMMFWYRQQPGQSLTLIATANQGSEATYESGFVIDKFPISRPNLTFSTLTVSNMSPEDSSIYLCSVEGDRALYGYTFGSGTRLTVV.

The chain couples TRBV15 to TRBJ1-6; D is unresolved. There are 16 residues in the CDR3. V lost 1 base, J lost 0 bases, and 7 bases lay in between. Per germline, CDR1 LNHNV and CDR2 YYDKDF (reference sequence). CDR3 bases: TGTGCCACCAGCAGAGCTGGGAGCTCCTATAATTCACCCCTCCACTTT. Its translation is CATSRAGSSYNSPLHF.

The J gene is TRBJ1-1, the V gene TRBV30; D uncertain. Germline-derived CDR1 and CDR2 are GTSNPN and SVGIG (reference sequence). CDR3 length equals 11 residues. V dropped 2 bases and J dropped 5 bases, with 6 bases sitting between them. The CDR3 sequence: CAWSFLTEAFF. CDR3 bases: TGTGCCTGGAGTTTCCTAACTGAAGCTTTCTTT.

The chain combines TRBV2 with TRBJ1-2, with a possible D match to TRBD1 (6 bases). Germline V gene sequence: CDR1 SNHLY, CDR2 FYNNEI. The CDR3 covers 14 residues. With 5 bases removed from V and 5 bases from J, the gap between germline ends came to 15 bases. CDR3 loop: CASSTGIGLYGYTF. Written as DNA, the CDR3 is TGTGCCAGCAGTACAGGGATCGGTTTGTATGGCTACACCTTC.

This clone has more than one count but fewer than ten. CDR3 nucleotides: TGTGCCAGCAGCCAAGTGACAGGAACCTACGAGCAGTACTTC. This translates into CASSQVTGTYEQYF. This sequence joins TRBV2 and TRBJ2-7, with D possibly TRBD1 on 6 matching bases. Germline-derived CDR1 and CDR2 are SNHLY and FYNNEI. Trimming shortened V by 6 bases and J by 2 bases, and 14 bases separated the two germline ends. The CDR3 extends over 14 amino acids.

The chain carries TRBV12-5 and TRBJ1-1, with 8 bases lining up with TRBD1. The junction had 14 bases not matched to a gene; V was cut back by 5 bases and J by 3 bases. CDR3 length equals 17 residues. Per germline, CDR1 LGHNT and CDR2 FRNRAP. The CDR3 reads CASGRTYADRVHTEAFF. DNA of the CDR3: TGTGCTAGTGGTCGCACCTACGCGGACAGGGTTCACACTGAAGCTTTCTTT.

A single count supports this clone. The chain is built from TRBV27 and TRBJ1-1; D is unclear. Germline V gene data show CDR1 as MNHEY and CDR2 as SMNVEV (reference sequence). The length of the CDR3 is 14 residues. V gave up 9 bases and J gave up 3 bases, with 17 bases separating them. The CDR3 DNA reads TGTGCCAGTTTTGCACAAACCCCACACACTGAAGCTTTCTTT. Its protein product is CASFAQTPHTEAFF.

This chain's CDR3 is CASRPDSTNEKLFF. CDR3 nucleotides: TGTGCCAGCAGACCAGACAGCACTAATGAAAAACTGTTTTTT. This chain connects TRBV6-5 to TRBJ1-4; tentatively, D is TRBD1 (5 bases). Trimming removed 6 bases at V and 2 bases at J, with 10 bases between. Germline V gene data show CDR1 as MNHEY and CDR2 as SVGAGI. The CDR3 is 14 amino acids.

This rearrangement joins TRBV19 to TRBJ1-2, with a tentative D call TRBD1 (5 bases). Trimming left V 4 bases short and J 2 bases short, with 17 bases between. The germline V gene encodes CDR1 LNHDA and CDR2 SQIVND (reference sequence). The CDR3 has 16 amino acids. For the CDR3, the DNA is TGTGCCAGTAGTACCGGCGGGGCCCCACCGAACTATGGCTACACCTTC. Amino acid sequence: CASSTGGAPPNYGYTF. Looking up the rest from reference TRBV19 and TRBJ1-2 gives the full variable domain: DGGITQSPKYLFRKEGQNVTLSCEQNLNHDAMYWYRQDPGQGLRLIYYSQIVNDFQKGDIAEGYSVSREKKESFPLTVTSAQKNPTAFYLCASSTGGAPPNYGYTFGSGTRLTVV.